This T cell receptor beta chain was found in a study of blood T cells in healthy people across ages. This clonotype was observed a handful of times. Its antigen is unidentified. Whole-study results and caveats: TCR beta diversity per million T cells fell roughly linearly with age. Researchers deemed the diversity estimates from one million T cells underestimates.

CDR1 SEHNR and CDR2 FQNEAQ come from the germline V gene (reference sequence). There are 14 residues in the CDR3. V was trimmed by 1 base and J by 7 bases, leaving 13 bases between them. Total RNA was extracted at no less than 6 micrograms per sample. A sample-barcoded 5' primer and a J-beta primer mix were used in a second PCR of roughly 7 to 12 cycles. TCRdb reprocessed the 5' RACE reads via MiXCR and lists one record per CDR3 protein. The sample yields 1.5 million to 2 million distinct CDR3 sequences, 30% to 40% seen once. The sequence was collected from a woman in her 30s in good health. Sequencing input: blood. The J gene is TRBJ1-2, the V gene TRBV7-9; D is possibly TRBD1 (6 bases). CDR3 coding DNA: TGTGCCAGCAGCTTAGGCACGAAAGGGGGTGGCTACACCTTC. It is translated as CASSLGTKGGGYTF.